This TCR beta chain was recovered during a study of post-analysis software for immune sequencing data. At the level of the study: The disease courses spanned relapsing-remitting, secondary progressive and progressive-relapsing forms of multiple sclerosis. Study-wide findings and caveats: Comparison with controls showed significantly lower normalized Chao1 diversity in multiple sclerosis patients. In patients, about 5 TRBV segments were more frequent than in controls, with TRBV5-6, TRBV5-1 and TRBV20-1 among them.

The library was made from cDNA and included unique molecular identifiers. TCRdb itself ran the PCR reads through MiXCR, one entry per CDR3 protein. The data contain a few hundred thousand distinct CDR3 sequences, 36% of them singletons. This clonotype has just one count. No antigen is known for it. The germline V gene has CDR1 DFQATT and CDR2 SNEGSKA (reference sequence). Trimming at V came to 5 bases and at J to 1 base, leaving 3 bases not matched to a gene. The CDR3 is 13 residues long. The chain joins TRBV20-1 to TRBJ2-5, with 8 bases fitting TRBD1. The sequenced material came from blood. The TCR sequence derives from a girl aged 5 to 17 with multiple sclerosis. The DNA for the CDR3 is TGCAGTGCTGACAGGGGAGTCCAAGAGACCCAGTACTTC. Its translation: CSADRGVQETQYF.